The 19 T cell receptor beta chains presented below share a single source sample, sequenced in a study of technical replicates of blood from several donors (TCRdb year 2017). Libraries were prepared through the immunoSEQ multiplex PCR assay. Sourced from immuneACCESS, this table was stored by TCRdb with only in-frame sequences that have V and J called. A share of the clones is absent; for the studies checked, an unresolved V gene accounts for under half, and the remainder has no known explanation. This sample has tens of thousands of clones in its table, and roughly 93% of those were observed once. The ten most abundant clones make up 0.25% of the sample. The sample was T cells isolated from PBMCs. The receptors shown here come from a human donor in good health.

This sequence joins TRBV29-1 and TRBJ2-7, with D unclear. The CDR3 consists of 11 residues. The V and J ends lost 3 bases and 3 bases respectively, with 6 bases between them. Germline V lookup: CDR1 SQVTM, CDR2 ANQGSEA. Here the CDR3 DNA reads TGCAGCGTTGACGGTGGCTACGAGCAGTACTTC. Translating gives CSVDGGYEQYF.

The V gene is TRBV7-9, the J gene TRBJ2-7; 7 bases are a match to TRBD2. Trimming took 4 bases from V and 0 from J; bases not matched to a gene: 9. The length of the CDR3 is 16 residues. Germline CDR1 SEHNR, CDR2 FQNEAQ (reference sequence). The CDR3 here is CASSSPMGLTSYEQYF. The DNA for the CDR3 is TGTGCCAGCAGCTCCCCAATGGGACTAACCTCCTACGAGCAGTACTTC.

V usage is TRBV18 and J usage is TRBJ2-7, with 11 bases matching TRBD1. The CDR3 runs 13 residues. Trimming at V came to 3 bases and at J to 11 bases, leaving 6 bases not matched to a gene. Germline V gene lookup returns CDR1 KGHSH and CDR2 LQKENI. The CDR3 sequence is CASSPGQGEEKYF. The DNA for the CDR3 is TGTGCCAGCTCACCGGGACAGGGGGAAGAAAAGTACTTC.

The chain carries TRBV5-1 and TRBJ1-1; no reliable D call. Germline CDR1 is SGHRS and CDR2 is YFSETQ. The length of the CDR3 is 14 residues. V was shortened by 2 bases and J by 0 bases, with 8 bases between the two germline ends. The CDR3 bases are TGCGCCAGCAGCTTCGATAACATGAACACTGAAGCTTTCTTT. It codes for CASSFDNMNTEAFF.

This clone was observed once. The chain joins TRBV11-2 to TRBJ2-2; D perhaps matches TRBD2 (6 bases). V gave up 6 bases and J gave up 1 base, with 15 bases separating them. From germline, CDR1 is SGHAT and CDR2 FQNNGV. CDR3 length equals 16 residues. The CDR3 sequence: CASREWGGRNTGELFF. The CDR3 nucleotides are TGTGCCAGCAGGGAGTGGGGAGGTAGGAACACCGGGGAGCTGTTTTTT. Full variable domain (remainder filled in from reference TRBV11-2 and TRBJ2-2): EAGVAQSPRYKIIEKRQSVAFWCNPISGHATLYWYQQILGQGPKLLIQFQNNGVVDDSQLPKDRFSAERLKGVDSTLKIQPAKLEDSAVYLCASREWGGRNTGELFFGEGSRLTVL.

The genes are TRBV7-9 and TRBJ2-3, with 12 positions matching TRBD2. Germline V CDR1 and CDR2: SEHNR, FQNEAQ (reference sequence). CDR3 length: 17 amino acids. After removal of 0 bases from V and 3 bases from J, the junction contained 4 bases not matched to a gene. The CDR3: CASSLAASGGETDTQYF. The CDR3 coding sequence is TGTGCCAGCAGCTTAGCAGCTAGCGGGGGGGAGACAGATACGCAGTATTTT.

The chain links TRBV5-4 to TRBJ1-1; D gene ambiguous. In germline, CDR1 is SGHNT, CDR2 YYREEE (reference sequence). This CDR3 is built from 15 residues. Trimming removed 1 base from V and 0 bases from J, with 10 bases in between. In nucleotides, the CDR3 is TGTGCCAGCAGCTTGATGCAAACTATGAACACTGAAGCTTTCTTT. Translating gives CASSLMQTMNTEAFF.

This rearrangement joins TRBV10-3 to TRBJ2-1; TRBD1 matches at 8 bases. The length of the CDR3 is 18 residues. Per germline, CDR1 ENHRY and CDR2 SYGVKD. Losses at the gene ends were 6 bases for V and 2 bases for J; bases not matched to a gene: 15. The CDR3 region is CAISGPPADRGAYNEQFF. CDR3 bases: TGTGCCATCAGCGGACCCCCCGCCGACAGGGGTGCCTACAATGAGCAGTTCTTC.

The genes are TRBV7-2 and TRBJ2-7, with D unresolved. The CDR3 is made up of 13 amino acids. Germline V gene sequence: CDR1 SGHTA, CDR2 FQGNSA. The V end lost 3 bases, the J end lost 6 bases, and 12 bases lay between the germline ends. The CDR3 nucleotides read TGTGCCAGCAGCTTCGGGTCCTACGGCGAGCAGTACTTC. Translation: CASSFGSYGEQYF.

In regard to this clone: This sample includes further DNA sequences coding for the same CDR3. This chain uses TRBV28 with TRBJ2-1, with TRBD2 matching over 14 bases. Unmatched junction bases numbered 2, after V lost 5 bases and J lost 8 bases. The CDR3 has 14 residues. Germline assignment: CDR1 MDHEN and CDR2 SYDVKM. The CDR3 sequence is CASSPGLAGDEQFF. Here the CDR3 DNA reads TGTGCCAGCAGTCCGGGACTAGCGGGGGATGAGCAGTTCTTC.

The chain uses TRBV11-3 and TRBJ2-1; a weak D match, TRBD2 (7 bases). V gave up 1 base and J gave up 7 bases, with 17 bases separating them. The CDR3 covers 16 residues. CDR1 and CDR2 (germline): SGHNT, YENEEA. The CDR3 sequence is CASSLGGAGVFNEQFF. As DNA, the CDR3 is TGTGCCAGCAGCTTAGGGGGGGCGGGGGTATTTAATGAGCAGTTCTTC.

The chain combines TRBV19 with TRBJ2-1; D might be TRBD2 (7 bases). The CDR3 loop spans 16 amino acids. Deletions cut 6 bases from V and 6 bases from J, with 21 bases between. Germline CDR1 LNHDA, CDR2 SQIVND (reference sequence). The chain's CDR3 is CASRPVLGGGFNEQFF. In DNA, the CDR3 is TGTGCCAGTAGACCTGTTTTGGGGGGGGGCTTCAATGAGCAGTTCTTC.

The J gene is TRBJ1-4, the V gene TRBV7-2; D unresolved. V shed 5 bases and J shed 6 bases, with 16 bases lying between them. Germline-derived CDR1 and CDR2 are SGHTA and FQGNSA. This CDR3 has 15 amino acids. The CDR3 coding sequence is TGTGCCAGCAGCCCTTATCAGTACGGGGATGAAAAACTGTTTTTT. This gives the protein CASSPYQYGDEKLFF.

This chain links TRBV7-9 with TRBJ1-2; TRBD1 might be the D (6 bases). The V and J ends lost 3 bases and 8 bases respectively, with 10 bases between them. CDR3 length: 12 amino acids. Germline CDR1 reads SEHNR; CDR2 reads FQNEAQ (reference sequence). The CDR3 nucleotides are TGTGCCAGCAGCTTGGACAGCCAAGGCTACACCTTC. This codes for CASSLDSQGYTF.

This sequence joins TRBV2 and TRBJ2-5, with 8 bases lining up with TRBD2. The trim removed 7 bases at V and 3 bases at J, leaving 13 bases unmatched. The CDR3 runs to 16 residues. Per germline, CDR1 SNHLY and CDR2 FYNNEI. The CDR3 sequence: CASNGNNGRAEETQYF. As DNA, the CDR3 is TGTGCCAGCAACGGGAATAACGGGAGGGCGGAAGAGACCCAGTACTTC.

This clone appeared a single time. The DNA of the CDR3 is TGCAGCGTGACTAGCGGGGGCTACGAGCAGTACTTC. Residues: CSVTSGGYEQYF. V gene TRBV29-1 combines with J gene TRBJ2-7, with TRBD2 matching over 12 bases. The V and J ends lost 6 bases and 3 bases, in that order; junction bases with no gene match: 0. Germline loops: CDR1 SQVTM, CDR2 ANQGSEA. The CDR3 is 12 amino acids.

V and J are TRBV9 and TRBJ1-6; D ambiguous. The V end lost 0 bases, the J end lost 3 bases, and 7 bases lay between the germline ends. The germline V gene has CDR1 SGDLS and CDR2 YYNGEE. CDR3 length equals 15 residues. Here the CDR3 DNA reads TGTGCCAGCAGCGTAGCGGCGGGCTATAATTCACCCCTCCACTTT. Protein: CASSVAAGYNSPLHF.

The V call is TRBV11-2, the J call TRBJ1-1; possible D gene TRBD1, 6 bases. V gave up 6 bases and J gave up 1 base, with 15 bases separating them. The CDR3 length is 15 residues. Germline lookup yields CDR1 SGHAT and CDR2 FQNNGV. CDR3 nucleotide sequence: TGTGCCAGCAGTCCCGGGGCAGGGGCGAACACTGAAGCTTTCTTT. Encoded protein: CASSPGAGANTEAFF.

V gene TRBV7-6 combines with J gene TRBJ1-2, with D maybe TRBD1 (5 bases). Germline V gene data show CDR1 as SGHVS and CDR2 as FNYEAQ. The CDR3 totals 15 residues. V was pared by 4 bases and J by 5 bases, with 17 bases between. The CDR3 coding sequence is TGTGCCAGCAGCTCCACCGGGACTAGAGGTTATGGCTACACCTTC. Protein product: CASSSTGTRGYGYTF.